This entry lists 15 T cell receptor beta chains sequenced from one sample in a study of shared clonotypes between healthy human individuals. The naive CD8 subset, CD45RO-negative cells positively selected for CCR7, excluded terminally differentiated effector memory CD45RA+ cells. Profiled with immunoSEQ multiplex PCR; TCRdb holds only in-frame clones, not every one. This sample has over 750,000 clones, with 90% to 97% found just once. Source material: naive CD8+ T cells sorted from blood. These receptors were obtained from a man in his thirties or forties in good health.

This chain links TRBV7-8 with TRBJ2-1; D is unresolved. The V end was cut by 5 bases, the J end by 10 bases, with 12 bases between. The CDR3 is made up of 12 amino acids. CDR1 and CDR2 from the germline V gene are SGHVS and FQNEAQ. This CDR3 is CASSIIRTEQFF. In DNA form, the CDR3 reads TGTGCCAGCAGCATCATCAGAACCGAGCAGTTCTTC.

This clone was seen a handful of times. The same CDR3 is also encoded by other DNA sequences in this sample. V usage is TRBV11-2 and J usage is TRBJ2-5, with unresolved D. Looked up from germline, CDR1 is SGHAT and CDR2 is FQNNGV. Trimming left V 0 bases short and J 4 bases short, with 3 bases between. The CDR3 length is 12 residues. The CDR3 DNA follows: TGTGCCAGCAGCTTAGATGGAGAGACCCAGTACTTC. This gives the protein CASSLDGETQYF.

The J gene is TRBJ2-2, the V gene TRBV5-1, with 7 bases aligning to TRBD1. The CDR3 loop spans 16 amino acids. Germline loops: CDR1 SGHRS, CDR2 YFSETQ. V gave up 3 bases and J gave up 4 bases; unmatched junction bases: 9. In DNA, the CDR3 is TGCGCCAGCAGCTCGTTAGACAGGGATGGCACCGGGGAGCTGTTTTTT. Translation: CASSSLDRDGTGELFF. Full variable domain (missing parts from reference TRBV5-1 and TRBJ2-2): KAGVTQTPRYLIKTRGQQVTLSCSPISGHRSVSWYQQTPGQGLQFLFEYFSETQRNKGNFPGRFSGRQFSNSRSEMNVSTLELGDSALYLCASSSLDRDGTGELFFGEGSRLTVL.

The V gene is TRBV19, the J gene TRBJ2-7, with D unclear. Germline V gene sequence: CDR1 LNHDA, CDR2 SQIVND (reference sequence). The CDR3 extends over 14 amino acids. Trimming left V 2 bases short and J 6 bases short, with 14 bases between. CDR3 in amino acids: CASSILGLPGEQYF. Here the CDR3 DNA reads TGTGCCAGTAGTATACTCGGGCTACCGGGCGAGCAGTACTTC. Filled out from reference TRBV19 and TRBJ2-7, the complete variable domain reads DGGITQSPKYLFRKEGQNVTLSCEQNLNHDAMYWYRQDPGQGLRLIYYSQIVNDFQKGDIAEGYSVSREKKESFPLTVTSAQKNPTAFYLCASSILGLPGEQYFGPGTRLTVT.

The chain has TRBV7-2 and TRBJ2-1, with D possibly matching TRBD2 (6 bases). The CDR3 has 15 amino acids. Germline CDR1 is SGHTA and CDR2 is FQGNSA. The V end was cut by 5 bases, the J end by 4 bases, with 15 bases between. Written as DNA, the CDR3 is TGTGCCAGCAGCGCGACGGGCGGGGTGTACAATGAGCAGTTCTTC. Its translation is CASSATGGVYNEQFF.

This clone appeared a single time. The genes are TRBV10-2 and TRBJ1-1, with D maybe TRBD1 (6 bases). Germline assignment: CDR1 WSHSY and CDR2 SAAADI. The V end lost 3 bases, the J end lost 1 base, and 12 bases lay between the germline ends. The CDR3 is 15 amino acids. The CDR3 here is CASSDFLGANTEAFF. DNA for the CDR3: TGCGCCAGCAGTGATTTTCTGGGGGCGAACACTGAAGCTTTCTTT.

This chain joins TRBV4-1 and TRBJ1-6, with D maybe TRBD1 (5 bases). CDR3 length equals 15 residues. The ends were cut back, 0 bases at V and 8 bases at J, with 11 bases in the middle. CDR1 MGHRA and CDR2 YSYEKL come from the germline V gene. This CDR3 is CASSQDFWGYSPLHF. In DNA, the CDR3 is TGCGCCAGCAGCCAAGATTTTTGGGGGTATTCACCCCTCCACTTT.

This sequence joins TRBV2 and TRBJ2-7, with D uncertain. The V end was cut by 6 bases, the J end by 0 bases, with 9 bases between. There are 13 residues in the CDR3. Germline values: CDR1 SNHLY, CDR2 FYNNEI. CDR3: CASRDIVSYEQYF. CDR3 in DNA: TGTGCCAGCAGAGACATCGTCTCCTACGAGCAGTACTTC.

V gene TRBV28 combines with J gene TRBJ2-7; D might be TRBD1 or TRBD2, each matching 6 bases. The CDR3 is 12 amino acids. Trimming stripped 5 bases from V and 6 bases from J, with 11 bases between. Germline loops: CDR1 MDHEN, CDR2 SYDVKM. The CDR3 loop reads CASSHGGAEQYF. The CDR3 DNA is TGTGCCAGCAGTCACGGGGGCGCCGAGCAGTACTTC.

V is TRBV7-9 and J is TRBJ1-2; maybe TRBD1 (5 bases). Germline CDR1 is SEHNR and CDR2 is FQNEAQ (reference sequence). Trimming pared 6 bases from V and 6 bases from J, leaving 20 bases between. The CDR3 is made up of 15 amino acids. Written as DNA, the CDR3 is TGTGCCAGCAGTATGGGTGGTCGGGGGATTGATGGCTACACCTTC. Its protein is CASSMGGRGIDGYTF.

The rearrangement joins TRBV5-3 to TRBJ1-4; TRBD1 matches 7 bases. TRBV5-3 belongs to the ORF category, with a function that is uncertain. The CDR3 length is 15 residues. V gave up 3 bases and J gave up 5 bases; unmatched junction bases: 7. CDR3 in amino acids: CARSCWGQSNEKLFF. In nucleotides, the CDR3 is TGTGCCAGAAGCTGTTGGGGACAGAGCAATGAAAAACTGTTTTTT.

V gene TRBV6-5 combines with J gene TRBJ2-7; 7 nucleotides match TRBD1. Trimming took 2 bases from V and 6 from J; bases not matched to a gene: 7. This CDR3 comprises 14 residues. Germline-derived CDR1 and CDR2 are MNHEY and SVGAGI. This CDR3 reads CASSYQLTGREQYF. The CDR3 DNA is TGTGCCAGCAGTTACCAACTGACAGGGCGCGAGCAGTACTTC.

This clone was recorded a few times. The identical CDR3 is also encoded by other nucleotide sequences in the sample. The chain carries TRBV4-2 and TRBJ2-3; D is uncertain. Trimming removed 8 bases from V and 1 base from J, with 1 base in between. The germline V gene encodes CDR1 LGHNA and CDR2 YNFKEQ. The CDR3 runs to 10 residues. Here the CDR3 DNA reads TGTGCCAGCGGCACAGATACGCAGTATTTT. This codes for CASGTDTQYF.

V usage is TRBV27 and J usage is TRBJ2-2; no firm D call. The V end was cut by 1 base, the J end by 6 bases, with 21 bases between. Germline V lookup: CDR1 MNHEY, CDR2 SMNVEV (reference sequence). This CDR3 contains 18 residues. CDR3 loop: CASSLYGTWGGDAGELFF. Written as DNA, the CDR3 is TGTGCCAGCAGTTTATACGGAACCTGGGGTGGTGACGCCGGGGAGCTGTTTTTT.

A single count supports this clone. The chain uses TRBV5-1 and TRBJ2-1; 9 bases match TRBD2. The V and J ends lost 0 bases and 3 bases, in that order; junction bases with no gene match: 16. The CDR3 length is 20 residues. CDR1 is SGHRS and CDR2 is YFSETQ in the germline V gene. CDR3 DNA: TGCGCCAGCAGCTTGGCCCTCTCCAGCGGGAGGTTGGTCGACTACAATGAGCAGTTCTTC. Amino acids: CASSLALSSGRLVDYNEQFF.